The rows below give T cell receptor beta chains drawn from one sample of a study of CD8+CD57+ T cells in acquired aplastic anemia. One entry per CDR3 protein results from TCRdb running MiXCR on the reads. The data show 200,000 or so distinct CDR3 sequences, nearly 50% seen once. Sample: sorted CD4+, CD8+, or CD8+CD57+ T cells (not recorded which) from PBMCs. The receptor source for this set is a human donor with aplastic anemia. CDR3s include the opening cysteine and the closing phenylalanine or tryptophan. A D gene is named only where the DNA matches it firmly. Clone size appears in some rows only: once, few, many, or a class for an expanded clone.

many | . | TRBJ2-3 | 16 | TRBV2 | CASSEELAVSADTQYF | TGTGCCAGCAGTGAAGAACTAGCCGTGTCAGCGGATACGCAGTATTTT
many | TRBD1 | TRBJ1-1 | 15 | TRBV19 | CPHFAWGTGDTEAFF | TGTCCACATTTCGCCTGGGGGACAGGGGATACTGAAGCTTTCTTT
. | . | TRBJ2-1 | 12 | TRBV10-3 | CAIRIPGDEQFF | TGTGCCATCAGGATTCCGGGGGATGAGCAGTTCTTC
once | TRBD2 | TRBJ2-5 | 13 | TRBV28 | CATDQGREETQYF | TGTGCCACCGACCAAGGGAGGGAAGAGACCCAGTACTTC
. | . | TRBJ2-1 | 13 | TRBV25-1 | CASARSSYNEQFF | TGTGCCAGTGCCCGTAGCTCCTACAATGAGCAGTTCTTC
. | . | TRBJ2-7 | 14 | TRBV28 | CASSPPGGSQKQYF | TGTGCCAGCAGTCCCCCCGGAGGTTCCCAAAAACAGTACTTC
. | TRBD1 | TRBJ2-1 | 14 | TRBV24-1 | CANSGTGDYNEQFF | TGTGCCAACTCCGGGACAGGGGACTACAATGAGCAGTTCTTC
many | TRBD1 | TRBJ2-1 | 13 | TRBV19 | CASSRQGNNEQFF | TGTGCCAGTAGTAGACAGGGGAACAATGAGCAGTTCTTC
many | . | TRBJ2-7 | 12 | TRBV5-4 | CASSPDTYEQYF | TGTGCCAGCAGCCCAGACACCTACGAGCAGTACTTC
. | . | TRBJ2-7 | 14 | TRBV24-1 | CATSPSDGPYEQYF | TGTGCCACCAGTCCCAGTGATGGCCCCTACGAGCAGTACTTC
many | TRBD1 | TRBJ1-2 | 13 | TRBV6-4 | CASTPGQGYGYTF | TGTGCCAGCACTCCGGGACAGGGGTATGGCTACACCTTC
. | TRBD1 | TRBJ1-6 | 15 | TRBV19 | CASGPRTGGRSPLHF | TGTGCCAGTGGTCCACGGACAGGGGGACGTTCACCCCTCCACTTT
many | . | TRBJ2-3 | 16 | TRBV4-3 | CASSQGASPSTDTQYF | TGCGCCAGCAGCCAAGGGGCTAGCCCTAGCACAGATACGCAGTATTTT
. | TRBD1 | TRBJ2-2 | 16 | TRBV6-4 | CAHFRGQGFRTGELFF | TGTGCCCACTTCCGTGGACAGGGATTTCGCACCGGGGAGCTGTTTTTT
. | TRBD2 | TRBJ2-3 | 16 | TRBV7-8 | CASSLAGGGRRDTQYF | TGTGCCAGCAGCTTAGCGGGAGGCGGGAGAAGGGATACGCAGTATTTT